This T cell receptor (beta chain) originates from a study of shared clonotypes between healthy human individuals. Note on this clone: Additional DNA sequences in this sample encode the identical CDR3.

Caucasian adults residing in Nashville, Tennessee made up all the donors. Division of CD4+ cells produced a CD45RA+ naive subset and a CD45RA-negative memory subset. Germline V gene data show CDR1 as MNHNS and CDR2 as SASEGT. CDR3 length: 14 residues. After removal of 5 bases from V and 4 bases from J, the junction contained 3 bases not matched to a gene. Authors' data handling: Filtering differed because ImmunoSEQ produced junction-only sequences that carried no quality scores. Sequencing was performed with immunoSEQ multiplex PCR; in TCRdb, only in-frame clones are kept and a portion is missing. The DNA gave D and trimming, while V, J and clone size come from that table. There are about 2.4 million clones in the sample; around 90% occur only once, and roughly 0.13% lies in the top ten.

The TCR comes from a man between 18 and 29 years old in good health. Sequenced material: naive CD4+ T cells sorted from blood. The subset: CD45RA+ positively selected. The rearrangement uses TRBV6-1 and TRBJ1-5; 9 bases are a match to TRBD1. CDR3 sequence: CASSPDRGNQPQHF. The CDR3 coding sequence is TGTGCCAGCAGTCCGGACAGGGGTAATCAGCCCCAGCATTTT.